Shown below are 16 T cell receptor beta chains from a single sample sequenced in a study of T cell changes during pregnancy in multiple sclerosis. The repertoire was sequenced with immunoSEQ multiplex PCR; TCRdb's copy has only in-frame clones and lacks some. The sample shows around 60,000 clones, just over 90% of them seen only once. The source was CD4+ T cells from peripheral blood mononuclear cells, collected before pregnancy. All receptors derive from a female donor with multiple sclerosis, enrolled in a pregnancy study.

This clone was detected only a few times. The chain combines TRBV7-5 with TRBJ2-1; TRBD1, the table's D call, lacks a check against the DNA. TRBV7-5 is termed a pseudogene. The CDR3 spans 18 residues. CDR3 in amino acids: CARHPQKGRDREYNEQFF. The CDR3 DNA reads TGTGCCAGACACCCCCAAAAGGGCAGGGACAGGGAATACAATGAGCAGTTCTTC.

CDR3 nucleotide sequence: TGTGCCAGCACCCTCGGACGGGGGAGCTCCTACGAGCAGTACTTC. Translating it yields CASTLGRGSSYEQYF. The chain recombines TRBV6-1 with TRBJ2-7; the D gene is possibly TRBD2 (6 bases). Germline V gene lookup returns CDR1 MNHNS and CDR2 SASEGT. The CDR3 spans 15 residues. V shed 7 bases and J shed 0 bases, with 16 bases lying between them.

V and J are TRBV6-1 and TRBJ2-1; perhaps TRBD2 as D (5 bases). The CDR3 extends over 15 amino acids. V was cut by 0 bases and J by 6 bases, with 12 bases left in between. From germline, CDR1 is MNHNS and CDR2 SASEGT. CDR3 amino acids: CASSEAMVASNEQFF. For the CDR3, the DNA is TGTGCCAGCAGTGAAGCGATGGTAGCGTCCAATGAGCAGTTCTTC.

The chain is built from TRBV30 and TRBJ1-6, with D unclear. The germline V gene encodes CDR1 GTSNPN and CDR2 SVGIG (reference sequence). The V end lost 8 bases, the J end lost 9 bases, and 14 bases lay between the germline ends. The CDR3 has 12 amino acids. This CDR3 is CANGPAGSPLHF. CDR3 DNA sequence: TGTGCCAACGGACCCGCGGGTTCACCCCTCCACTTT.

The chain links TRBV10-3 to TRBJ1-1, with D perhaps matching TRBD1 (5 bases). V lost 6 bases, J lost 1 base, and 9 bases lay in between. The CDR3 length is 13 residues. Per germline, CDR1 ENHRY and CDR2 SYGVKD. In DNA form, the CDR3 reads TGTGCCATCAGCGAAACAGGGAACACTGAAGCTTTCTTT. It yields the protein CAISETGNTEAFF.

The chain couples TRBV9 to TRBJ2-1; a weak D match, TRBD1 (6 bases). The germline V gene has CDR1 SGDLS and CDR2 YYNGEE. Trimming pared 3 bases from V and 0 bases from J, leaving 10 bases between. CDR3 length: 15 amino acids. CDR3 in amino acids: CASSDTGTSYNEQFF. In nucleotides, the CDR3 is TGTGCCAGCAGCGATACAGGGACCTCCTACAATGAGCAGTTCTTC.

The CDR3 reads CATSRVGRGSEQYF. The CDR3 DNA reads TGTGCCACCAGCAGAGTAGGAAGGGGTTCCGAGCAGTACTTC. The chain is built from TRBV15 and TRBJ2-7, with D maybe TRBD1 (5 bases). V shed 1 base and J shed 6 bases, with 13 bases lying between them. CDR3 length: 14 amino acids. The V gene's germline CDR1 is LNHNV and CDR2 YYDKDF (reference sequence).

CDR3 sequence reads: CASSLSATTAGDEQFF. The CDR3 DNA is TGTGCCAGCAGCTTAAGCGCGACTACCGCCGGGGATGAGCAGTTCTTC. The rearrangement links TRBV7-3 to TRBJ2-1; tentative D call: TRBD2 (5 bases). This CDR3 comprises 16 residues. Deletions cut 1 base from V and 8 bases from J, with 18 bases between. From germline, CDR1 is SGHTA and CDR2 FQGTGA. Looking up the rest from reference TRBV7-3 and TRBJ2-1 gives the full variable domain: GAGVSQTPSNKVTEKGKYVELRCDPISGHTALYWYRQSLGQGPEFLIYFQGTGAADDSGLPNDRFFAVRPEGSVSTLKIQRTERGDSAVYLCASSLSATTAGDEQFFGPGTRLTVL.

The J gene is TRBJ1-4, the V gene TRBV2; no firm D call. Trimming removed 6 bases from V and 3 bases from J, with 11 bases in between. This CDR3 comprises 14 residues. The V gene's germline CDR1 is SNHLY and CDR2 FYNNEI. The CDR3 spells CASRLFVPNEKLFF. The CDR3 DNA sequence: TGTGCCAGCAGATTGTTCGTTCCTAATGAAAAACTGTTTTTT.

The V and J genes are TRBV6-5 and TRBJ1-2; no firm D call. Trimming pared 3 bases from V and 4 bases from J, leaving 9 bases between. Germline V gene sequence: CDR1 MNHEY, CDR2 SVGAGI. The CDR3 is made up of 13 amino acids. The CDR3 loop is CASSYEGSYGYTF. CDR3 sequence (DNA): TGTGCCAGCAGTTATGAGGGCAGCTATGGCTACACCTTC.

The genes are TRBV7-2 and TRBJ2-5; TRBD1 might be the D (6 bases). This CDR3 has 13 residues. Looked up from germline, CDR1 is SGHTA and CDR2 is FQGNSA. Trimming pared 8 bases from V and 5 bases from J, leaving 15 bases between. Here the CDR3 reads CASSGTPGETQYF. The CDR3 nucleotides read TGTGCCAGCTCAGGGACACCGGGGGAGACCCAGTACTTC.

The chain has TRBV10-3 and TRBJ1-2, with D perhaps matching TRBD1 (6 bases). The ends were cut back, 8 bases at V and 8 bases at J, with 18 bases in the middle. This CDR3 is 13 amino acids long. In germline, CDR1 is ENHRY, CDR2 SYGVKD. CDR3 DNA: TGTGCCATCTCGGGAGGACAGTCCGACGGCTACACCTTC. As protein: CAISGGQSDGYTF.

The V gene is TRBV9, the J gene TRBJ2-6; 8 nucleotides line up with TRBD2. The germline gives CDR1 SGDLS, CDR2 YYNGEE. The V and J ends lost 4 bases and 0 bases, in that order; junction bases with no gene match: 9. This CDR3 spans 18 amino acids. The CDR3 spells CASSLLAGVLSGANVLTF. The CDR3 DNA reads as TGTGCCAGCAGCCTCCTAGCGGGTGTCCTCTCTGGGGCCAACGTCCTGACTTTC.

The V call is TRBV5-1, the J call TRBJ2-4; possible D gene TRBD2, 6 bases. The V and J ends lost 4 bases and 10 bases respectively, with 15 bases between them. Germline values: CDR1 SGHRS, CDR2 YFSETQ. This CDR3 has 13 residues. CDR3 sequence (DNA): TGCGCCAGCAGCGGCGGGGCAGGAGATATTCAGTACTTC. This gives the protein CASSGGAGDIQYF.

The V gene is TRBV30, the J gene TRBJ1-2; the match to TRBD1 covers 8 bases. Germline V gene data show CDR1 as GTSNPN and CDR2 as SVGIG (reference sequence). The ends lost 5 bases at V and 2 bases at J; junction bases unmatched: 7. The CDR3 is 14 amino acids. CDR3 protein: CAWATGDLNYGYTF. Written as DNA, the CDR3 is TGTGCCTGGGCGACAGGGGACCTAAACTATGGCTACACCTTC.

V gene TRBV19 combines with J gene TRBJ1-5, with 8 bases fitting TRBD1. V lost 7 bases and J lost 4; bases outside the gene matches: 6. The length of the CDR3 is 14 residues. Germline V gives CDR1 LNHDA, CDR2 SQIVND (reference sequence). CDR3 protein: CASNSQGGNQPQHF. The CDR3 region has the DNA TGTGCCAGTAACTCACAGGGGGGAAATCAGCCCCAGCATTTT. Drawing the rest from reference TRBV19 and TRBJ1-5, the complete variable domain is DGGITQSPKYLFRKEGQNVTLSCEQNLNHDAMYWYRQDPGQGLRLIYYSQIVNDFQKGDIAEGYSVSREKKESFPLTVTSAQKNPTAFYLCASNSQGGNQPQHFGDGTRLSIL.